This T cell receptor (beta chain) was captured in a study of T cells in Graves' hyperthyroidism and ophthalmopathy. Study-wide background: Peripheral blood was acquired at first diagnosis, ahead of any therapy whatsoever.

The CDR3 is 15 amino acids. The germline CDR1 and CDR2 sequences are MNHNS and SASEGT. Trimming pared 1 base from V and 2 bases from J, leaving 11 bases between. The source of the PBMCs was 10 ml of fresh peripheral blood. Comment on this clonotype: Its target is unknown.

Notes on the study in general: The model anticipated ophthalmopathy a median about six months pre-onset. Most thyroid clonotypes that were expanded above 0.001 also turned up in blood.

Amplification of TCR beta CDR3 regions used RNA as the template. During a first-round RT-PCR of the TCR CDR3, the HTBI primer set was used. Each CDR3 protein gets one entry after TCRdb re-called the multiplex PCR reads with MiXCR. The top ten clones hold around a quarter of a sample with some 510,000 distinct CDR3 sequences, around 20% of them seen once. The sequencing sample was made of blood. The gene calls are TRBV6-1 and TRBJ1-1, with a possible D match to TRBD1 (5 bases). The clonotype originates from a man between 18 and 35 years old with Graves' hyperthyroidism. The CDR3 here is CASSEGAGPNTEAFF. In DNA form, the CDR3 reads TGTGCCAGCAGTGAAGGAGCGGGGCCTAACACTGAAGCTTTCTTT.